Only a few counts were recorded for the clone carrying this T cell receptor beta chain. This record belongs to a study of T cells after yellow fever vaccination. Germline V gives CDR1 GTSNPN, CDR2 SVGIG (reference sequence). The CDR3 sequence is 15 residues long. After removal of 4 bases from V and 2 bases from J, the junction contained 6 bases not matched to a gene. TCRdb re-called the 5' RACE reads through MiXCR, storing one row per CDR3 protein. The table records some 200,000 distinct CDR3 sequences, 3% to 3.5% of them present only once. This clonotype was sampled from a man in his late teens or twenties who received the YFV17D yellow fever vaccine. This chain connects TRBV30 to TRBJ2-2; 8 positions agree with TRBD2. The material was CD4+ T cells sorted from PBMCs, obtained 10 days after the yellow fever booster vaccination. CDR3: CAWKVGGGNTGELFF. Here the CDR3 DNA reads TGTGCCTGGAAGGTCGGGGGGGGTAACACCGGGGAGCTGTTTTTT.